A selection of T cell receptor beta chains follows, all from one sample in a study of long-term antiretroviral therapy in people with HIV. TCRdb keeps only in-frame clones here, not all; method: immunoSEQ multiplex PCR. The sample lists approximately 22,000 clones, 70% to 90% occurring once. The sequencing here drew on unsorted PBMCs, taken 1.3 years after starting antiretroviral therapy. All receptors come from a man aged 60 to 69 with HIV. CDR3s include the opening cysteine and the closing phenylalanine or tryptophan. The D gene is left open where the match is weak. The size of a clone is reported for some rows only, either as once, few or many, or as a class for expanded clones.

CASSPGTAGELFF TGTGCCAGCTCACCAGGGACAGCCGGGGAGCTGTTTTTT TRBV18 NA TRBD1 TRBJ2-2
CASSFLVSGNTIYF TGTGCCAGCAGCTTTCTAGTTTCTGGAAACACCATATATTTT TRBV7-9 NA NA TRBJ1-3
CASIGQGHNEQFF TGTGCCAGCATCGGTCAGGGGCACAATGAGCAGTTCTTC TRBV6-5 NA NA TRBJ2-1
CASSESGRGTGELFF TGTGCCAGCAGTGAGTCCGGCAGGGGCACCGGGGAGCTGTTTTTT TRBV2 NA NA TRBJ2-2
CASSLTGGTEAFF TGTGCCAGCAGCCTGACAGGGGGTACTGAAGCTTTCTTT TRBV7-6 NA TRBD1 TRBJ1-1
CASSFPGGETQYF TGCGCCAGCAGCTTCCCAGGGGGAGAGACCCAGTACTTC TRBV5-1 NA TRBD1 TRBJ2-5
CASSPSGDSSYNEQFF TGTGCCAGCTCACCTAGCGGGGACAGCTCCTACAATGAGCAGTTCTTC TRBV18 NA NA TRBJ2-1
CASMVGNEQFF TGTGCCAGCATGGTCGGCAATGAGCAGTTCTTC TRBV7-8 NA NA TRBJ2-1
CASSVVGDRDEQFF TGTGCCAGCAGCGTAGTTGGAGACCGCGATGAGCAGTTCTTC TRBV9 few NA TRBJ2-1
CASSGPGGIQFF TGTGCCAGCAGCGGACCGGGGGGGATCCAGTTCTTC TRBV7-9 NA TRBD2 TRBJ2-1
CATSREGGQPQHF TGTGCCACCAGCAGAGAGGGGGGGCAGCCCCAGCATTTT TRBV15 NA NA TRBJ1-5
CASSSPGGGFTGELFF TGTGCCAGCAGTTCTCCGGGTGGGGGGTTCACCGGGGAGCTGTTTTTT TRBV28 NA NA TRBJ2-2
CASTTKESHNYGYTF TGTGCCAGTACCACCAAAGAGAGTCATAACTATGGCTACACCTTC TRBV19 few NA TRBJ1-2
CASSQGPNGVNIQYF TGTGCCAGCAGCCAAGGACCCAATGGAGTCAACATTCAGTACTTC TRBV4-2 NA NA TRBJ2-4
CASSFGQGNTEAFF TGTGCCAGCAGCTTCGGACAGGGCAACACTGAAGCTTTCTTT TRBV5-4 NA TRBD1 TRBJ1-1
CASSLRGGESPLHF TGTGCCAGCAGTTTAAGGGGGGGCGAATCACCCCTCCACTTT TRBV28 NA NA TRBJ1-6
CASSHWTSGSGETQYF TGTGCCAGCTCACACTGGACTAGCGGGAGTGGGGAGACCCAGTACTTC TRBV18 NA TRBD2 TRBJ2-5
CASSLGRSGHQPQHF TGTGCCAGCAGTTTAGGCAGATCTGGGCATCAGCCCCAGCATTTT TRBV27 NA NA TRBJ1-5
CASSRTGTGSNEQYF TGCGCCAGCAGCAGAACCGGGACAGGGTCCAACGAGCAGTACTTC TRBV5-1 NA TRBD1 TRBJ2-7
CANQCREQYF TGTGCCAACCAGTGCCGCGAGCAGTACTTC TRBV5-5 NA NA TRBJ2-7
CASGGSYGYTF TGTGCCAGCGGGGGGAGCTATGGCTACACCTTC TRBV7-9 NA NA TRBJ1-2
CASSVDRGYPYEQYF TGCGCCAGCAGCGTGGACAGGGGCTATCCCTACGAGCAGTACTTC TRBV4-1 NA TRBD1 TRBJ2-7
CASSEQGYATEAFF TGCGCCAGCAGCGAACAGGGGTACGCCACTGAAGCTTTCTTT TRBV5-1 NA TRBD1 TRBJ1-1
CASSELGGSPSYEQYF TGTGCCAGCAGTGAACTCGGCGGGAGCCCTTCCTACGAGCAGTACTTC TRBV25-1 once TRBD2 TRBJ2-7
CASSPELVLEQFF TGTGCCAGCTCACCAGAACTAGTTCTTGAGCAGTTCTTC TRBV18 NA NA TRBJ2-1
CASSIMSTMSGYTF TGTGCCAGTAGTATTATGTCAACTATGAGTGGCTACACCTTC TRBV19 NA NA TRBJ1-2
CASSSGTGTTYEQYF TGTGCCAGCAGCTCGGGGACAGGGACTACCTACGAGCAGTACTTC TRBV11-2 NA TRBD1 TRBJ2-7
CASSFQDDTEAFF TGCGCCAGCAGCTTTCAGGACGACACTGAAGCTTTCTTT TRBV5-1 NA NA TRBJ1-1
CASRSYNEQFF TGTGCCAGCAGGTCCTACAATGAGCAGTTCTTC TRBV6-6 NA NA TRBJ2-1
CASSFWNTEAFF TGTGCCAGCAGCTTCTGGAACACTGAAGCTTTCTTT TRBV7-2 NA NA TRBJ1-1
CAIPDRNEAFF TGTGCCATTCCCGACAGGAATGAAGCTTTCTTT TRBV2 NA NA TRBJ1-1
CASSEESGNTIYF TGTGCCAGCAGTGAAGAGTCTGGAAACACCATATATTTT TRBV2 NA NA TRBJ1-3
CASSASGSSDYEQYF TGTGCCAGCAGTGCTAGCGGGAGTTCCGACTACGAGCAGTACTTC TRBV9 NA TRBD2 TRBJ2-7
CASRVAEEQYF TGTGCCAGCAGAGTAGCTGAGGAGCAGTACTTC TRBV7-2 NA NA TRBJ2-7
CASSFFGAYNSPLHF TGTGCCAGCAGCTTCTTCGGGGCCTATAATTCACCCCTCCACTTT TRBV5-6 NA NA TRBJ1-6
CASSDSGNTDTQYF TGTGCCAGCAGTGATTCGGGGAATACAGATACGCAGTATTTT TRBV2 NA NA TRBJ2-3
CASSYAEPYEQYF TGTGCCAGCAGTTACGCAGAGCCTTACGAGCAGTACTTC TRBV6-6 NA NA TRBJ2-7
CASSLRGGLSPDTQYF TGTGCCAGCAGTCTTAGGGGGGGGCTGTCCCCAGATACGCAGTATTTT TRBV27 once NA TRBJ2-3
CASSQSGRRANEQFF TGTGCCAGCAGCCAGAGCGGGAGACGTGCCAATGAGCAGTTCTTC TRBV5-6 NA TRBD2 TRBJ2-1
CASSESGTGNRRNYGYTF TGTGCCAGCAGTGAAAGCGGCACAGGGAACCGACGTAACTATGGCTACACCTTC TRBV2 few NA TRBJ1-2
CASSLDHIAGELFF TGTGCCAGCAGCTTGGACCATATAGCCGGGGAGCTGTTTTTT TRBV5-5 NA NA TRBJ2-2
CASSPGLAGAPFVDTQYF TGTGCCAGCAGTCCGGGACTAGCGGGGGCCCCATTTGTAGATACGCAGTATTTT TRBV28 once TRBD2 TRBJ2-3